This T cell receptor (beta chain) was found in a study of post-analysis software for immune sequencing data. On this clonotype itself: Its specificity is not known.

Study-wide findings and caveats: TRBV5-6, TRBV5-1 and TRBV20-1 belonged to a set of roughly 5 TRBV segments that were more frequent in patients than controls. F measure clustering grouped samples strongly by preparation batch.

Each TCR beta cDNA library carried unique molecular identifiers. One entry per CDR3 protein results from TCRdb running MiXCR on the PCR reads. The profile shows roughly 800,000 distinct CDR3 sequences, approximately 57% of them singletons. V lost 0 bases to trimming and J lost 5 bases; unmatched junction nucleotides: 7. In germline, CDR1 is LGHNA, CDR2 YNFKEQ. The CDR3 extends over 17 amino acids. This sequence joins TRBV4-2 and TRBJ2-1, with TRBD2 matching over 10 bases. Sequencing was done on a sample of blood. This clonotype was obtained from a girl between 10 and 17 years old with multiple sclerosis. The CDR3: CASSQDRAGGFDNEQFF. CDR3 DNA: TGTGCCAGCAGCCAAGATCGAGCGGGGGGGTTTGACAATGAGCAGTTCTTC.